This TCR beta chain was captured by sequencing in a study of blood T cell repertoires in COVID-19. For the study at large: Acute-phase and convalescent COVID-19 samples originated in the United States, Italy and Spain.

Some clones are missing from TCRdb's copy, which holds only in-frame ones; the method was immunoSEQ multiplex PCR. This table has fewer than 85,000 clones, over 70% appearing once. The CDR3 is 13 amino acids. The V gene lost 3 bases and the J gene lost 6 bases, with 10 bases spanning the gap. Germline loops: CDR1 MRHNA, CDR2 SNTAGT. This receptor was taken from a man in his fifties or sixties with active COVID-19. The genes are TRBV6-4 and TRBJ2-3, with D perhaps TRBD1 (6 bases). The sequenced sample was peripheral blood. CDR3 bases: TGTGCCAGCAGTGAACAGGGTGGCGATACGCAGTATTTT. It specifies CASSEQGGDTQYF.